Presented here are 15 T cell receptor beta chains from one specimen sequenced in a study of brain T cells in children with intractable seizures. The repertoire was sequenced with immunoSEQ multiplex PCR; TCRdb's copy has only in-frame clones and lacks some. The table shows about 350,000 clones, with over 90% occurring only once. This sample's time point: blood from clinic visit 5 months post-surgery; TSC patient then seizure free. The sequencing here drew on peripheral blood, taken about 5 months after surgery. The receptors were sampled from a boy under two years old with tuberous sclerosis and intractable seizures.

The genes are TRBV5-4 and TRBJ1-2; D is possibly TRBD1 (5 bases). V lost 0 bases, J lost 8 bases, and 11 bases lay in between. Germline lookup yields CDR1 SGHNT and CDR2 YYREEE (reference sequence). This CDR3 comprises 13 residues. The CDR3 DNA reads as TGTGCCAGCAGCTTGGTCTATGGGGACGGCTACACCTTC. Amino acid sequence: CASSLVYGDGYTF.

The chain is built from TRBV25-1 and TRBJ2-5; TRBD2 aligns across 8 bases. The CDR3 loop spans 14 amino acids. V dropped 0 bases and J dropped 3; count of bases not matched to a gene: 0. Germline-derived CDR1 and CDR2 are MGHDK and SYGVNS. This CDR3 is CASSEYGREETQYF. The CDR3 region has the DNA TGTGCCAGCAGTGAATACGGGAGGGAAGAGACCCAGTACTTC.

This chain connects TRBV9 to TRBJ2-1; 7 nucleotides line up with TRBD2. V shed 3 bases, J shed 2 bases, and the junction held 8 bases outside the gene matches. From germline, CDR1 is SGDLS and CDR2 YYNGEE. The CDR3 contains 16 residues. The CDR3: CASSARGGSAYNEQFF. The DNA for the CDR3 is TGTGCCAGCAGCGCGAGGGGAGGGAGCGCCTACAATGAGCAGTTCTTC.

This clone was counted once. The rearrangement links TRBV2 to TRBJ2-2, with 8 nucleotides matching TRBD2. The germline V gene encodes CDR1 SNHLY and CDR2 FYNNEI. The J segment lost 0 bases and the V segment lost 6 bases, leaving 3 bases of the junction unmatched. This CDR3 is 15 amino acids long. The CDR3 sequence: CASRSGLANTGELFF. In nucleotides, the CDR3 is TGTGCCAGCAGATCGGGACTAGCGAACACCGGGGAGCTGTTTTTT.

This chain joins TRBV15 and TRBJ1-6; 11 positions match TRBD1. Trimming took 4 bases from V and 14 from J; bases not matched to a gene: 7. The CDR3 totals 14 residues. Germline V gene lookup returns CDR1 LNHNV and CDR2 YYDKDF (reference sequence). The CDR3 bases are TGTGCCACCAGCACCGGGACAGGGGGTCGGGCCCTCCACTTT. Translated: CATSTGTGGRALHF.

V gene TRBV27 combines with J gene TRBJ2-3, with 12 bases lining up with TRBD1. Per the germline V gene, CDR1 is MNHEY and CDR2 is SMNVEV (reference sequence). The CDR3 is made up of 16 amino acids. V lost 7 bases to trimming and J lost 5 bases; unmatched junction nucleotides: 10. The CDR3 region has the DNA TGTGCCAGCACCTTGGGGGACAGGGGGCTTCAAGATACGCAGTATTTT. Translated: CASTLGDRGLQDTQYF.

Note on this clone: A read error may produce the germline difference seen at one junction end. The V call is TRBV7-8, the J call TRBJ2-7, with D perhaps assigned TRBD1 or TRBD2 (5 bases each). The germline V gene encodes CDR1 SGHVS and CDR2 FQNEAQ. The CDR3 runs 14 residues. CDR3 residues: CATFRDPIPYERYF. The CDR3 bases are TGTGCCACATTCAGGGACCCTATTCCCTACGAGCGGTACTTC.

The rearrangement links TRBV19 to TRBJ2-2; TRBD1 might be the D (5 bases). CDR3 length: 15 residues. Germline V gene data show CDR1 as LNHDA and CDR2 as SQIVND (reference sequence). Deletions cut 3 bases from V and 5 bases from J, with 13 bases between. The CDR3 DNA follows: TGTGCCAGTAGTATCTTAGGGAAGGGGACCGGGGAGCTGTTTTTT. It codes for CASSILGKGTGELFF.

The chain carries TRBV10-3 and TRBJ1-2, with D hard to call. Germline loops: CDR1 ENHRY, CDR2 SYGVKD. The V end lost 10 bases, the J end lost 4 bases, and 16 bases lay between the germline ends. The CDR3 runs to 13 residues. The CDR3 sequence: CASLPSEAYGYTF. The CDR3 region has the DNA TGTGCCAGCCTGCCGTCAGAAGCCTATGGCTACACCTTC.

This chain uses TRBV5-1 with TRBJ2-3; TRBD2 agrees at 7 bases. In germline, CDR1 is SGHRS, CDR2 YFSETQ. J lost 4 bases, V lost 0 bases, and 5 bases had no gene match. The CDR3 consists of 15 residues. CDR3 coding DNA: TGCGCCAGCAGCTTGGTGGGAGGGGTAGCAGATACGCAGTATTTT. Translated, it gives CASSLVGGVADTQYF.

This chain connects TRBV6-6 to TRBJ1-1; D is unresolved. The CDR3 covers 17 residues. Between the trimmed V and J ends, which lost 6 bases and 6 bases, there was a span of 26 bases. The germline V gene has CDR1 MNHNY and CDR2 SVGAGI (reference sequence). CDR3: CASSRRLLVGTSAEAFF. The DNA for the CDR3 is TGTGCCAGCAGCCGACGCTTATTGGTGGGTACCTCGGCTGAAGCTTTCTTT.

This chain uses TRBV5-4 with TRBJ2-5; TRBD1 matches 9 bases. The CDR3 has 15 residues. Trimming took 4 bases from V and 4 from J; bases not matched to a gene: 8. Germline V gives CDR1 SGHNT, CDR2 YYREEE (reference sequence). The CDR3 is CASSLRTGEAETQYF. The CDR3 DNA reads TGTGCCAGCAGCCTGCGGACAGGGGAGGCAGAGACCCAGTACTTC.

The CDR3 DNA reads TGTGCCAGCGGGACAGGGGGGTCCTACGAGCAGTACTTC. Amino acid sequence: CASGTGGSYEQYF. The rearrangement uses TRBV28 and TRBJ2-7; TRBD1 matches at 11 bases. With 8 bases clipped from V and 1 base from J, the junction kept 1 base outside the gene matches. From germline, CDR1 is MDHEN and CDR2 SYDVKM. The CDR3 consists of 13 residues.

V and J are TRBV6-5 and TRBJ1-5, with TRBD1 matching 10 bases. Germline values: CDR1 MNHEY, CDR2 SVGAGI. The V and J ends lost 6 bases and 9 bases, in that order; junction bases with no gene match: 2. The CDR3 contains 12 residues. The CDR3 is CASRGTGAPQHF. In nucleotides, the CDR3 is TGTGCCAGCAGAGGGACAGGGGCGCCCCAGCATTTT.

The chain has TRBV19 and TRBJ2-1; a weak D match, TRBD2 (6 bases). Germline CDR1 LNHDA, CDR2 SQIVND (reference sequence). V lost 3 bases, J lost 0 bases, and 6 bases lay in between. The CDR3 runs to 14 residues. The CDR3 here is CASSMTSSYNEQFF. CDR3 sequence (DNA): TGTGCCAGTAGTATGACTAGCTCCTACAATGAGCAGTTCTTC.